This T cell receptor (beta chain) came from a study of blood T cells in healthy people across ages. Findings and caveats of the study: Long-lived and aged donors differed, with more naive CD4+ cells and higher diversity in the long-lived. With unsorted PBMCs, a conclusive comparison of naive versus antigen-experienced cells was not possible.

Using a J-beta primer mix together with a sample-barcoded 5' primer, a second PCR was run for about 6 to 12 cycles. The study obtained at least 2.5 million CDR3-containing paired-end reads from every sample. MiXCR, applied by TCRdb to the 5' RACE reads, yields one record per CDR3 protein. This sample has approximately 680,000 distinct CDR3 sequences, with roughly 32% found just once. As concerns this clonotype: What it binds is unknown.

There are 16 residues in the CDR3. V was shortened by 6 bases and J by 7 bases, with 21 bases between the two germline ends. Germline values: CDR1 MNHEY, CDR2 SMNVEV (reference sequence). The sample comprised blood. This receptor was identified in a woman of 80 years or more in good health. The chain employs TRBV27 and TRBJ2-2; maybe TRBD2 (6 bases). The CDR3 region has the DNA TGTGCCAGCAGCAATACCTTTACCGGGGGTGGCGGGGAGCTGTTTTTT. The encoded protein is CASSNTFTGGGGELFF.